Following are 25 T cell receptor beta chains from one sample sequenced in a study of cytomegalovirus exposure and HLA in healthy donors. Both 60 Vbeta primers and 13 Jbeta primers went into the PCR. Using immunoSEQ multiplex PCR, the repertoire was profiled, and TCRdb retains in-frame clones only, with some absent. The sample holds 180,000 or so clones; approximately 80% are singletons and the top ten take less than 2.5%. Material for sequencing was PBMCs. These receptors were taken from a woman aged 45-59 years in good health and CMV-seronegative.

The rearrangement joins TRBV7-8 to TRBJ2-5, with D possibly being TRBD2 (6 bases). Germline assignment: CDR1 SGHVS and CDR2 FQNEAQ. V lost 1 base to trimming and J lost 4 bases, with 22 bases between them. The CDR3 has 18 residues. Written as DNA, the CDR3 is TGTGCCAGCAGCTTAGTCTCGCGGGGCCCTTCTCAAGGAGAGACCCAGTACTTC. Translating it yields CASSLVSRGPSQGETQYF.

The CDR3 here is CATSRGRVSTANNEQFF. Written as DNA, the CDR3 is TGTGCCACCAGCAGAGGTCGGGTATCGACAGCAAACAATGAGCAGTTCTTC. The chain carries TRBV15 and TRBJ2-1, with TRBD1 as a possible D gene (5 bases). Germline V gives CDR1 LNHNV, CDR2 YYDKDF (reference sequence). V lost 1 base and J 5 bases, leaving 18 bases between the germline ends. The CDR3 runs 17 residues.

The V call is TRBV7-9, the J call TRBJ2-3; 8 positions agree with TRBD2. Germline V lookup: CDR1 SEHNR, CDR2 FQNEAQ (reference sequence). The V segment lost 2 bases and the J segment 2 bases; nucleotides outside the gene matches: 12. The length of the CDR3 is 18 residues. As DNA, the CDR3 is TGTGCCAGCAGCTTACTGATCGGCGGCGGGGGGACCACAGATACGCAGTATTTT. Translation gives CASSLLIGGGGTTDTQYF.

CDR3 loop: CASSSGRGASYNEQFF. The CDR3 region has the DNA TGCGCCAGCAGCTCCGGCAGGGGGGCGTCCTACAATGAGCAGTTCTTC. The J gene is TRBJ2-1, the V gene TRBV5-1; D possibly corresponds to TRBD1 (7 bases). Per germline, CDR1 SGHRS and CDR2 YFSETQ. This CDR3 spans 16 amino acids. The ends were cut back, 3 bases at V and 1 base at J, with 14 bases in the middle.

V usage is TRBV28 and J usage is TRBJ1-1, with D unclear. Germline loops: CDR1 MDHEN, CDR2 SYDVKM. Trimming shortened V by 0 bases and J by 6 bases, and 8 bases separated the two germline ends. The CDR3 runs to 13 residues. The CDR3: CASSLWEDSEAFF. The DNA for the CDR3 is TGTGCCAGCAGTTTATGGGAGGACTCTGAAGCTTTCTTT.

This clone is a singleton in its sample. The chain links TRBV4-2 to TRBJ2-1, with a tentative D call TRBD1 (6 bases). Trimming took 2 bases from V and 9 from J, leaving 11 bases between them. The CDR3 sequence is 13 residues long. In germline, CDR1 is LGHNA, CDR2 YNFKEQ. CDR3 in DNA: TGTGCCAGCAGCCAACGGACAGCCAGTGAGCAGTTCTTC. It codes for CASSQRTASEQFF.

This clone has only one observation. The V and J genes are TRBV9 and TRBJ2-7; unclear D gene. CDR3 length equals 15 residues. The V end was cut by 0 bases, the J end by 2 bases, with 12 bases between. CDR1 and CDR2 from the germline V gene are SGDLS and YYNGEE. The CDR3 DNA is TGTGCCAGCAGCGTAGGGGCACTTGGCCCCTACGAGCAGTACTTC. Its protein is CASSVGALGPYEQYF.

The gene calls are TRBV14 and TRBJ2-7, with 7 bases lining up with TRBD1. In germline, CDR1 is SGHDN, CDR2 FVKESK. V shed 4 bases, J shed 3 bases, and the junction held 6 bases outside the gene matches. The CDR3 loop spans 14 amino acids. As DNA, the CDR3 is TGTGCCAGCAGCCCGGCAGGGGGTGGCTACGAGCAGTACTTC. Amino acid sequence: CASSPAGGGYEQYF.

This chain connects TRBV27 to TRBJ2-7; D is unresolved. The CDR3 sequence is 15 residues long. Trimming removed 0 bases at V and 2 bases at J, with 11 bases between. The V gene's germline CDR1 is MNHEY and CDR2 SMNVEV (reference sequence). CDR3 DNA: TGTGCCAGCAGTTTATCGCCGACATTGACCTACGAGCAGTACTTC. It encodes CASSLSPTLTYEQYF.

This clone showed up just once. J is TRBJ1-2 and V is TRBV30, with TRBD1 matching over 7 bases. Germline-derived CDR1 and CDR2 are GTSNPN and SVGIG (reference sequence). V dropped 2 bases and J dropped 5; count of bases not matched to a gene: 11. The CDR3 has 15 amino acids. CDR3 coding DNA: TGTGCCTGGAGTTCTCCCGACAGGGTGGGGTATGGCTACACCTTC. Translation gives CAWSSPDRVGYGYTF.

V usage is TRBV19 and J usage is TRBJ2-1, with TRBD2 as a possible D gene (5 bases). The germline gives CDR1 LNHDA, CDR2 SQIVND (reference sequence). Deletions cut 4 bases from V and 0 bases from J, with 13 bases between. The CDR3 has 16 residues. The CDR3 nucleotides are TGTGCCAGTAGTACGTCTAGCCGGAGCTCCTACAATGAGCAGTTCTTC. Translation: CASSTSSRSSYNEQFF.

V and J are TRBV6-4 and TRBJ2-3, with D perhaps matching TRBD2 (6 bases). Germline V gene sequence: CDR1 MRHNA, CDR2 SNTAGT. This CDR3 is built from 16 residues. The V end lost 5 bases, the J end lost 2 bases, and 17 bases lay between the germline ends. CDR3 residues: CASSPARDSFTDTQYF. CDR3 bases: TGTGCCAGCAGTCCAGCCCGGGACTCCTTCACAGATACGCAGTATTTT.

The rearrangement uses TRBV18 and TRBJ2-2; 9 nucleotides align to TRBD1. V shed 6 bases and J 1 base; nucleotides not matched to a gene: 6. The CDR3 totals 16 residues. Germline CDR1 KGHSH, CDR2 LQKENI. In DNA, the CDR3 is TGTGCCAGCTCTCGGACAGGGGCCCTGAACACCGGGGAGCTGTTTTTT. Its protein product is CASSRTGALNTGELFF.

V is TRBV2 and J is TRBJ1-5; 8 bases map to TRBD1. The germline CDR1 and CDR2 sequences are SNHLY and FYNNEI. J lost 5 bases, V lost 6 bases, and 6 bases had no gene match. The CDR3 runs to 14 residues. The CDR3 is CASRFGQGYQPQHF. CDR3 sequence (DNA): TGTGCCAGCAGATTCGGACAGGGATATCAGCCCCAGCATTTT.

The rearrangement links TRBV27 to TRBJ2-5; TRBD2 might be the D (6 bases). The end of the DNA fits TRBJ2-7 better, so the J call may be wrong. The CDR3 length is 14 residues. Germline V lookup: CDR1 MNHEY, CDR2 SMNVEV (reference sequence). CDR3 nucleotides: TGTGCCAGCAGTTTCCTAGCGAAACCCTACGAGCAGTACTTC. It codes for CASSFLAKPYEQYF.

V is TRBV18 and J is TRBJ2-2; the match to TRBD1 covers 8 bases. V shed 5 bases and J 5 bases; nucleotides not matched to a gene: 1. The germline CDR1 and CDR2 sequences are KGHSH and LQKENI. The CDR3 has 13 residues. The CDR3 DNA follows: TGTGCCAGCTCAGGGGACAGGACCGGGGAGCTGTTTTTT. Translating it yields CASSGDRTGELFF.

The gene calls are TRBV29-1 and TRBJ1-1, with 7 bases fitting TRBD1. Per the germline V gene, CDR1 is SQVTM and CDR2 is ANQGSEA. CDR3 length equals 11 residues. V dropped 6 bases and J dropped 11; count of bases not matched to a gene: 9. CDR3 nucleotides: TGCAGCGTCGTACAGGGGATGAGGGCTTTCTTT. Amino acid sequence: CSVVQGMRAFF.

This clone has just one count. The DNA of the CDR3 is TGTGCCAGCAGCCAAGGAGGGGGCGGGGGGACCGGGGAGCTGTTTTTT. Protein: CASSQGGGGGTGELFF. The chain links TRBV4-2 to TRBJ2-2, with D possibly matching TRBD2 (8 bases). This CDR3 region has 16 residues. CDR1 and CDR2 from the germline V gene are LGHNA and YNFKEQ. With 1 base removed from V and 5 bases from J, the gap between germline ends came to 14 bases.

The chain links TRBV4-2 to TRBJ2-1, with 7 bases identical to TRBD1. V lost 6 bases, J lost 7 bases, and 6 bases stayed unmatched. The CDR3 is 13 amino acids. Germline-derived CDR1 and CDR2 are LGHNA and YNFKEQ. The DNA for the CDR3 is TGTGCCAGCAGTGGACAGGACTCGAATGAGCAGTTCTTC. Translated, it gives CASSGQDSNEQFF.

V gene TRBV27 combines with J gene TRBJ2-5, with 7 positions matching TRBD1. The assigned J gene may be wrong: the sequence end matches TRBJ2-7 better. The CDR3 runs 15 residues. Germline V lookup: CDR1 MNHEY, CDR2 SMNVEV (reference sequence). CDR3 DNA sequence: TGTGCCAGCAGTTTAGGGGACAGAAGAATCTACGAGCAGTACTTC. Translated: CASSLGDRRIYEQYF.

The V gene is TRBV11-2, the J gene TRBJ2-1; perhaps TRBD2 as D (5 bases). V lost 2 bases to trimming and J lost 0 bases, with 11 bases between them. The V gene's germline CDR1 is SGHAT and CDR2 FQNNGV. This CDR3 spans 16 amino acids. CDR3 nucleotides: TGTGCCAGCAGCTTAAGCGCGGGCCGCTCCTACAATGAGCAGTTCTTC. This encodes CASSLSAGRSYNEQFF.

This chain joins TRBV30 and TRBJ2-2, with TRBD2 identical over 13 bases. CDR1 is GTSNPN, CDR2 SVGIG, per germline (reference sequence). V was pared by 5 bases and J by 5 bases, with 5 bases of the junction left unmatched. The CDR3 contains 15 residues. CDR3 nucleotide sequence: TGTGCCTGGGGGCCGGGACTAGCGGGGACCGGGGAGCTGTTTTTT. Amino acids: CAWGPGLAGTGELFF.

CDR3 amino acids: CASRLQQGTNEKLFF. The CDR3 DNA follows: TGTGCCAGCAGACTTCAACAGGGAACTAATGAAAAACTGTTTTTT. V gene TRBV2 combines with J gene TRBJ1-4; the D gene is possibly TRBD1 (6 bases). The CDR3 is 15 residues long. Trimming pared 6 bases from V and 1 base from J, leaving 12 bases between. The germline gives CDR1 SNHLY, CDR2 FYNNEI.

This clone was picked up one time. This chain uses TRBV4-1 with TRBJ2-7; possible D gene TRBD1, 6 bases. The CDR3 runs 16 residues. Germline V gene sequence: CDR1 MGHRA, CDR2 YSYEKL. The ends were cut back, 0 bases at V and 1 base at J, with 13 bases in the middle. The CDR3 bases are TGCGCCAGCAGCCAAGAAGGCGGACAGTCGTCCTACGAGCAGTACTTC. This translates into CASSQEGGQSSYEQYF.

V is TRBV2 and J is TRBJ2-1; tentatively, D is TRBD1 (6 bases). This CDR3 is 11 amino acids long. Germline lookup yields CDR1 SNHLY and CDR2 FYNNEI. Trimming shortened V by 6 bases and J by 16 bases, and 16 bases separated the two germline ends. The CDR3 reads CASRFNRVAFF. The CDR3 coding sequence is TGTGCCAGCAGGTTCAACAGGGTTGCATTCTTC.